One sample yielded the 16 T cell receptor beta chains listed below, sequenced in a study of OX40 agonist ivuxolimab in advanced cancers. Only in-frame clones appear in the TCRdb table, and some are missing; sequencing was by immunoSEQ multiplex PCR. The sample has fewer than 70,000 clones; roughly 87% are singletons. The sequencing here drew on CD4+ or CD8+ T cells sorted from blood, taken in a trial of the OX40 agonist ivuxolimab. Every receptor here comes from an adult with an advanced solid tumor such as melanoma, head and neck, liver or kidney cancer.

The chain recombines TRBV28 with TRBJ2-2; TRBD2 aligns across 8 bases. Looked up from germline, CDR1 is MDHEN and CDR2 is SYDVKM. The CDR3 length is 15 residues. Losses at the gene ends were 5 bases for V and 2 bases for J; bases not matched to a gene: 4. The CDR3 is CASSDSGKNTGELFF. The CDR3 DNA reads TGTGCCAGCAGTGATAGCGGGAAAAACACCGGGGAGCTGTTTTTT.

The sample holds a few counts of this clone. The CDR3 here is CAWSPGRRNQPQHF. The CDR3 bases are TGTGCCTGGTCCCCGGGACGGCGAAATCAGCCCCAGCATTTT. V usage is TRBV30 and J usage is TRBJ1-5; perhaps TRBD1 as D (5 bases). The CDR3 is 14 residues long. CDR1 is GTSNPN and CDR2 is SVGIG in the germline V gene (reference sequence). The V and J ends lost 5 bases and 4 bases respectively, with 15 bases between them. The full variable domain, completed using reference TRBV30 and TRBJ1-5, is SQTIHQWPATLVQPVGSPLSLECTVEGTSNPNLYWYRQAAGRGLQLLFYSVGIGQISSEVPQNLSASRPQDRQFILSSKKLLLSDSGFYLCAWSPGRRNQPQHFGDGTRLSIL.

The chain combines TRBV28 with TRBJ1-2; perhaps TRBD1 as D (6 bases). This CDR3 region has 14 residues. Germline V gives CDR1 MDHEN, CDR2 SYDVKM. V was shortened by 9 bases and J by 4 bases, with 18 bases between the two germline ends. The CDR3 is CASRVGGKLYGYTF. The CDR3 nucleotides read TGTGCCAGTAGGGTTGGGGGCAAACTCTATGGCTACACCTTC.

The chain's CDR3 is CASSARGYSPLHF. DNA of the CDR3: TGTGCCAGCAGCGCTCGGGGATATTCACCCCTCCACTTT. The chain uses TRBV9 and TRBJ1-6; D remains ambiguous. The CDR3 covers 13 residues. V lost 3 bases and J 8 bases, leaving 9 bases between the germline ends. CDR1 and CDR2 (germline): SGDLS, YYNGEE.

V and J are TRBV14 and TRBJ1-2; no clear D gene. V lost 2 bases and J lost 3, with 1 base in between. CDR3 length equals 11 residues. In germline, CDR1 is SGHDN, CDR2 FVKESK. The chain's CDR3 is CASSQYYGYTF. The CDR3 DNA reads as TGTGCCAGCAGCCAATACTATGGCTACACCTTC.

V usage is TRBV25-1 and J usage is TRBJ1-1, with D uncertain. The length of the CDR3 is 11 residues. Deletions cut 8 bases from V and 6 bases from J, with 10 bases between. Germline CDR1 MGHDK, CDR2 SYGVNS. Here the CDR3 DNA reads TGTGCCAGCCGGCAATTCTCTGAAGCTTTCTTT. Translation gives CASRQFSEAFF.

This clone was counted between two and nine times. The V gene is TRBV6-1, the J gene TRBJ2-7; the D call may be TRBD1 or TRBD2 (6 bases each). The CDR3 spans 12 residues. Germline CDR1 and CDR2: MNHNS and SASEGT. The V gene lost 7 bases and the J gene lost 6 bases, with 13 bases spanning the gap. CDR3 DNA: TGTGCCAGCACTGGGGGGCGAGGCGAGCAGTACTTC. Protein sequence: CASTGGRGEQYF.

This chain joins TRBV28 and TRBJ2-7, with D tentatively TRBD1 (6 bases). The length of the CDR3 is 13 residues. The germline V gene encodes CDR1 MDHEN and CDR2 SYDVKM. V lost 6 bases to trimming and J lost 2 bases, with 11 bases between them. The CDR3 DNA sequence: TGTGCCAGCAGGACGGACAGCACCTACGAGCAGTACTTC. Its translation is CASRTDSTYEQYF.

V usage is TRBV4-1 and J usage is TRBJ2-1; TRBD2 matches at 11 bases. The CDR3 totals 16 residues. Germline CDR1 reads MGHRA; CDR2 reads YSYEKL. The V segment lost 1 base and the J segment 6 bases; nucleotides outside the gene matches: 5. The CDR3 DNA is TGCGCCAGCAGCCAAGTTGGTAGCGGGAGGGCCAATGAGCAGTTCTTC. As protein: CASSQVGSGRANEQFF.

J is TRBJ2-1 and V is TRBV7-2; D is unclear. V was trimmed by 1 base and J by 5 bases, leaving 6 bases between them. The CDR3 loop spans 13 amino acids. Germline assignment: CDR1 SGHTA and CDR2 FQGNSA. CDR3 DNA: TGTGCCAGCAGCTTAGGTCCCGACAATGAGCAGTTCTTC. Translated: CASSLGPDNEQFF.

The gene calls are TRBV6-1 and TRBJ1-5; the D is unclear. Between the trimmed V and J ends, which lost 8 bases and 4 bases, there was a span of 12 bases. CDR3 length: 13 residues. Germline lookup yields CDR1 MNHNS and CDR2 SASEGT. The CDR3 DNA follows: TGTGCCAGCCAAGGTCGGGGTAATCAGCCCCAGCATTTT. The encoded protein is CASQGRGNQPQHF.

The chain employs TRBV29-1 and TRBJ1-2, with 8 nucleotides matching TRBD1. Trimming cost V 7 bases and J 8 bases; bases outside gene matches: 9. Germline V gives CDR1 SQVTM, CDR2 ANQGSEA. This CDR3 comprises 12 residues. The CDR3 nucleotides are TGCAGCGACAGACAGGGGACTAGGGGCTACACCTTC. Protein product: CSDRQGTRGYTF. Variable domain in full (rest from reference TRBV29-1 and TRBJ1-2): SAVISQKPSRDICQRGTSLTIQCQVDSQVTMMFWYRQQPGQSLTLIATANQGSEATYESGFVIDKFPISRPNLTFSTLTVSNMSPEDSSIYLCSDRQGTRGYTFGSGTRLTVV.

In nucleotides, the CDR3 is TGTGCCAGCAGCTTAGTGGGACAGGGTTTGGTGGGTGAGCAGTTCTTC. Translated: CASSLVGQGLVGEQFF. This chain connects TRBV11-3 to TRBJ2-1; 9 nucleotides line up with TRBD1. The CDR3 has 16 amino acids. After removal of 1 base from V and 9 bases from J, the junction contained 10 bases not matched to a gene. CDR1 and CDR2 (germline): SGHNT, YENEEA.

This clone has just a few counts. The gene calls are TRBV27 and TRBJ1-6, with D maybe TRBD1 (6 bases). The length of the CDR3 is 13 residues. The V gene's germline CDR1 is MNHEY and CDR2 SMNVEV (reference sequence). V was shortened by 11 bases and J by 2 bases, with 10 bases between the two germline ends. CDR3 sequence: CACGDTYNSPLHF. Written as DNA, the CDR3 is TGTGCCTGCGGGGACACCTATAATTCACCCCTCCACTTT.

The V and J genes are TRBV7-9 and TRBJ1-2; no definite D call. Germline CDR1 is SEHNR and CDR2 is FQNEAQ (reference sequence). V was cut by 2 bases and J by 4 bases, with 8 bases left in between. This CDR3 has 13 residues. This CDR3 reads CASSLNGPYGYTF. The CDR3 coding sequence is TGTGCCAGCAGCTTAAATGGGCCCTATGGCTACACCTTC.

The chain's CDR3 is CASSQSLAGDYEQYF. Written as DNA, the CDR3 is TGTGCCAGCAGCCAATCCCTTGCGGGAGACTACGAGCAGTACTTC. This chain joins TRBV4-2 and TRBJ2-7, with TRBD2 matching over 7 bases. The CDR3 spans 15 residues. Germline-derived CDR1 and CDR2 are LGHNA and YNFKEQ. J lost 3 bases, V lost 2 bases, and 7 bases had no gene match.